This T cell receptor beta chain was documented in a study of T cell repertoires in cytomegalovirus infection. Across the study: Public signatures in TCR beta pointed to CMV infection and matching HLA type. Overall study results and limits: Cumulative public TCR beta family frequency identified carriers of CMV plus the relevant HLA.

The length of the CDR3 is 15 residues. Germline V gene data show CDR1 as LNHDA and CDR2 as SQIVND (reference sequence). The V gene end was trimmed by 6 bases and the J gene end by 3 bases; junction bases not matched to a gene: 9. TCRdb processed the reads anew with MiXCR; each CDR3 protein has one entry. The table shows about 360,000 distinct CDR3 sequences, with 15% to 20% occurring only once. This clonotype was detected a few times. Its cognate antigen is unknown. The clonotype was recovered from a human donor in good health (CMV status not recorded). Some clones in this sample may be carry-over from other donors' samples. The chain joins TRBV19 to TRBJ2-3; 7 bases align to TRBD1. Sequenced material: PBMCs. CDR3 amino acids: CASSHWGTATDTQYF. CDR3 DNA: TGTGCCAGTAGCCACTGGGGGACAGCGACAGATACGCAGTATTTT.